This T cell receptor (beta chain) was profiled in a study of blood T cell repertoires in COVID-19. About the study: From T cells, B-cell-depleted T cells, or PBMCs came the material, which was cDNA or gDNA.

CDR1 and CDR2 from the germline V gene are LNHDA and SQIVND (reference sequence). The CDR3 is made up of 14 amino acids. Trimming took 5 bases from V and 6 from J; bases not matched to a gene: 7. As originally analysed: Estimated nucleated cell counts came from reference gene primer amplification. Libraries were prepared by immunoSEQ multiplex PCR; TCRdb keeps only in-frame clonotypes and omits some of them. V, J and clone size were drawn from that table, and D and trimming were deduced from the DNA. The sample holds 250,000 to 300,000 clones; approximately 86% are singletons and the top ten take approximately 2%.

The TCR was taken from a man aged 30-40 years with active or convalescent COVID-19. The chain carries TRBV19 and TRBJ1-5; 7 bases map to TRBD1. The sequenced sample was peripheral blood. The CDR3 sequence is CASSDEGALQPQHF. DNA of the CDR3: TGTGCCAGTAGTGACGAGGGGGCGCTTCAGCCCCAGCATTTT.